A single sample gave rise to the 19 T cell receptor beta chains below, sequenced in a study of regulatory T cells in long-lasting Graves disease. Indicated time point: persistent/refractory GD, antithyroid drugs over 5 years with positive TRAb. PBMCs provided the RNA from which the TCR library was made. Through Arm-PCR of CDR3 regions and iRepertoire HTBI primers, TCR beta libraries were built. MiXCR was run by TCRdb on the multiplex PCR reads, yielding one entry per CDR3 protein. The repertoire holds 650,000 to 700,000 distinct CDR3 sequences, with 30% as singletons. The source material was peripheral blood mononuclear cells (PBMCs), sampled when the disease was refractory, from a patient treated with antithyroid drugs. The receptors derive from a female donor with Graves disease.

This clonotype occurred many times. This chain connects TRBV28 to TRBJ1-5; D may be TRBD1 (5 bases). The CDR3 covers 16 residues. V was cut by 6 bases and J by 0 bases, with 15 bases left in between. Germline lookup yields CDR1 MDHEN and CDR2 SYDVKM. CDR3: CASSPWVGGSNQPQHF. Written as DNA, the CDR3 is TGTGCCAGCAGCCCCTGGGTCGGGGGTAGCAATCAGCCCCAGCATTTT.

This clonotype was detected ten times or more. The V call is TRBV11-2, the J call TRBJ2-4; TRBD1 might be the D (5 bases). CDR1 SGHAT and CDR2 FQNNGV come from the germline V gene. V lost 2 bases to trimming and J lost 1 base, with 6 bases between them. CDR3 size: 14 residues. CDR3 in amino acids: CASSLKGAKNIQYF. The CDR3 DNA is TGTGCCAGCAGCTTAAAGGGGGCCAAAAACATTCAGTACTTC.

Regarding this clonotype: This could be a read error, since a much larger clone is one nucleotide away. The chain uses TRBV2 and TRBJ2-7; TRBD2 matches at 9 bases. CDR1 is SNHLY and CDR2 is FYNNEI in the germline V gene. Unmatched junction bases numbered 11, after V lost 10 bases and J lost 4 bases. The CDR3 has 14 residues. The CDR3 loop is CATPTRTSAYEQYF. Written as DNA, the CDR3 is TGTGCCACCCCGACCAGGACTAGCGCTTACGAGCAGTACTTC.

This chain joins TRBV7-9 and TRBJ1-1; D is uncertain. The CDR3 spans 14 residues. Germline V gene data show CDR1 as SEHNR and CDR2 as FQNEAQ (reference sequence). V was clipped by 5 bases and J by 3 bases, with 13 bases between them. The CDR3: CASSPATFDTEAFF. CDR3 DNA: TGTGCCAGCAGCCCCGCTACCTTTGACACTGAAGCTTTCTTT.

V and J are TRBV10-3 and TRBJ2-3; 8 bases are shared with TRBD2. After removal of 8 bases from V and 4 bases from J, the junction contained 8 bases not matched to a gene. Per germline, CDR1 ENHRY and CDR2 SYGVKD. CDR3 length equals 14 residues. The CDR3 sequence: CAIGGLAGSDTQYF. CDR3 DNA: TGTGCCATCGGGGGGCTAGCGGGTTCAGATACGCAGTATTTT.

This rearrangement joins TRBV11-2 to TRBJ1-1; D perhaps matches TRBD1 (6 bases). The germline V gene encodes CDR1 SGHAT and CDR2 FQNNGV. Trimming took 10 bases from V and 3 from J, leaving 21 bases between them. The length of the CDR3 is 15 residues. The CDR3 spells CAIPRGRGGDTEAFF. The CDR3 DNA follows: TGTGCCATTCCCCGGGGCAGGGGCGGGGACACTGAAGCTTTCTTT.

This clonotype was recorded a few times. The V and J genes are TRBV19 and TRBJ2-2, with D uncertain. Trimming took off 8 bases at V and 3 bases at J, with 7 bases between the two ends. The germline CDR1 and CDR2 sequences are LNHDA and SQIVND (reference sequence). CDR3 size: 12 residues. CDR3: CASDRDTGELFF. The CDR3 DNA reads TGTGCCAGTGACCGGGACACCGGGGAGCTGTTTTTT.

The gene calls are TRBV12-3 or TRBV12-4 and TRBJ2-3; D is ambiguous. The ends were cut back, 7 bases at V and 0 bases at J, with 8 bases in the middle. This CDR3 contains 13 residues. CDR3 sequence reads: CASKETSTDTQYF. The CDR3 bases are TGTGCCAGCAAGGAAACTAGCACAGATACGCAGTATTTT.

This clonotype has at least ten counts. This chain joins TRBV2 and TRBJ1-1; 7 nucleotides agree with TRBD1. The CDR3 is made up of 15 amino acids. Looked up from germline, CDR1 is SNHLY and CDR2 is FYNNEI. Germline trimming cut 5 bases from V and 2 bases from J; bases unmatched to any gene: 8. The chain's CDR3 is CASSPKGQPNTEAFF. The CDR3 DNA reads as TGTGCCAGCAGTCCTAAGGGACAGCCAAACACTGAAGCTTTCTTT.

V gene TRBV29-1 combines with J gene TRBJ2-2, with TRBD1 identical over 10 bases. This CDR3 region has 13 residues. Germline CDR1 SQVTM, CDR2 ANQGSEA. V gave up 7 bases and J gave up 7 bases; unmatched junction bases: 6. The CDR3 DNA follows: TGCAGCGCCCGGGACAGGGGTATCGGGGAGCTGTTTTTT. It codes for CSARDRGIGELFF.

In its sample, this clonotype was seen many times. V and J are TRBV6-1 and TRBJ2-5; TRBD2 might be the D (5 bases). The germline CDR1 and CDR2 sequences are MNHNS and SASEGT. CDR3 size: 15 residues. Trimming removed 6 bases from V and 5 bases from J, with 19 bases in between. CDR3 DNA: TGTGCCAGCAGACTAATGACATCCTCGGGGGAGACCCAGTACTTC. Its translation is CASRLMTSSGETQYF.

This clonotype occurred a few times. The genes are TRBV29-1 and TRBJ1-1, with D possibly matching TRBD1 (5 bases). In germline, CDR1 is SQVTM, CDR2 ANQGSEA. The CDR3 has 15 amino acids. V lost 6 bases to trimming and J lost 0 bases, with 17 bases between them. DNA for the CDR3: TGCAGCGTAGTGGAACAGGCGTTCGTGAACACTGAAGCTTTCTTT. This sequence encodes CSVVEQAFVNTEAFF. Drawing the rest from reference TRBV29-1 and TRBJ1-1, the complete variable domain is SAVISQKPSRDICQRGTSLTIQCQVDSQVTMMFWYRQQPGQSLTLIATANQGSEATYESGFVIDKFPISRPNLTFSTLTVSNMSPEDSSIYLCSVVEQAFVNTEAFFGQGTRLTVV.

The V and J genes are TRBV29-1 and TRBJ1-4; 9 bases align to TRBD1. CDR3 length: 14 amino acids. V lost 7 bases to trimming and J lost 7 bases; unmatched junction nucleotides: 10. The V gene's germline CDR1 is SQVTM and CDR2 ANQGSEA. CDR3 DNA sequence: TGCAGCGCACGCACAGGGGGCGCGGGTGAAAAACTGTTTTTT. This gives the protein CSARTGGAGEKLFF.

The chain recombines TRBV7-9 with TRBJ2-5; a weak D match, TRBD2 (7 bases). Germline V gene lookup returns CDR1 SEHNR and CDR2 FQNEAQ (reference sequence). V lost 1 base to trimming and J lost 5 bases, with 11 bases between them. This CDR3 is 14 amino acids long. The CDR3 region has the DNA TGTGCCAGCAGCTTAGGCGGGGGCGACGAGACCCAGTACTTC. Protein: CASSLGGGDETQYF. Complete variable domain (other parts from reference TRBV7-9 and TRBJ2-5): DTGVSQNPRHKITKRGQNVTFRCDPISEHNRLYWYRQTLGQGPEFLTYFQNEAQLEKSRLLSDRFSAERPKGSFSTLEIQRTEQGDSAMYLCASSLGGGDETQYFGPGTRLLVL.

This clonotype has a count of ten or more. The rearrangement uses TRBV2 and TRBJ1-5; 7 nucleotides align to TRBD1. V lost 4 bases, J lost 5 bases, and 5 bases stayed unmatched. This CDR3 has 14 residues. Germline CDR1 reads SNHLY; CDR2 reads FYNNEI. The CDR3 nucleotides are TGTGCCAGCAGTGTGCAGGGGGTATATCAGCCCCAGCATTTT. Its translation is CASSVQGVYQPQHF.

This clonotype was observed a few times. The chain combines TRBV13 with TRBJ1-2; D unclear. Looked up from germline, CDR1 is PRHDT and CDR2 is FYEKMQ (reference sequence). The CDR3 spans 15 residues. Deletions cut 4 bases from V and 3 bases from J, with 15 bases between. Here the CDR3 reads CASSSRTSSYYGYTF. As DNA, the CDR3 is TGTGCCAGCAGCTCCAGGACCTCTTCTTACTATGGCTACACCTTC.

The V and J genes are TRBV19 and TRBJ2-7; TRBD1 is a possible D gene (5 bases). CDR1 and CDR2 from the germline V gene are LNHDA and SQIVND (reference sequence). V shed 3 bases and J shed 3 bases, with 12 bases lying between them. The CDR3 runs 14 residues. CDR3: CASSIVGRVYEQYF. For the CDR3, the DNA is TGTGCCAGTAGTATCGTCGGCAGGGTCTACGAGCAGTACTTC.

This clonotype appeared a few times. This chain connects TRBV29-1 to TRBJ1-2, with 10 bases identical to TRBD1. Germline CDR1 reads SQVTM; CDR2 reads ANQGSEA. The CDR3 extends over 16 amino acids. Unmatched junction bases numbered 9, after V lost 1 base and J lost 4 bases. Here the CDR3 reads CSVEGGQGDYSYGYTF. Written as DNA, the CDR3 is TGCAGCGTTGAAGGTGGACAGGGGGATTATAGCTATGGCTACACCTTC.

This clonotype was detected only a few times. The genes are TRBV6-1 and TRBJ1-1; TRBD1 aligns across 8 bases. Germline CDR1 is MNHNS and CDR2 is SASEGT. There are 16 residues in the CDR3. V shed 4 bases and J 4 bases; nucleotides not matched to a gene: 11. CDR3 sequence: CASSGRTGLLGTEAFF. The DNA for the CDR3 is TGTGCCAGCAGTGGCCGGACAGGGTTGTTGGGCACTGAAGCTTTCTTT.